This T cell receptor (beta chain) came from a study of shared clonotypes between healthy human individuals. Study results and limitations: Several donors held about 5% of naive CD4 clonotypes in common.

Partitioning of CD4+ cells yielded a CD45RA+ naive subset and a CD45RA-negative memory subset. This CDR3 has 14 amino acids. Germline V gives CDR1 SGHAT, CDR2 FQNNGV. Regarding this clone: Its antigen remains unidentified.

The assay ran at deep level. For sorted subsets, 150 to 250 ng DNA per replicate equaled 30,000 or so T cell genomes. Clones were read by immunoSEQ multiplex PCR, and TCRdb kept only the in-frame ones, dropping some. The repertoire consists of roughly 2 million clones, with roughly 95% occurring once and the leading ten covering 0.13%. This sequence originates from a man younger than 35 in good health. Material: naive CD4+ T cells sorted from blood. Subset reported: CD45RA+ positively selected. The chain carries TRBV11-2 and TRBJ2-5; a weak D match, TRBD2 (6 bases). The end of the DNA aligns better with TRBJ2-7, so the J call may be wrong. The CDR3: CASSSRGSSYEQYF. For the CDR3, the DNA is TGTGCCAGCAGCTCCCGGGGGAGCTCCTACGAGCAGTACTTC.